This TCR beta chain originates from a study of T cell repertoires in cytomegalovirus infection. Study in general: Shared public TCR beta signatures pointed to both CMV infection and a matching HLA type. Findings and caveats of the study: Of the TCR beta families, the public ones yielded a cumulative frequency that identified carriers of CMV plus the relevant HLA. HLA-C-restricted CMV-specific TCR beta clonotypes prevailed in the ex vivo response.

Concerning this clonotype: Its antigen remains unknown.

TCRdb processed the reads anew with MiXCR; each CDR3 protein has one entry. The sample gives fewer than 300,000 distinct CDR3 sequences, roughly 26% of which show up once; more than 11% is in the top ten. V was clipped by 6 bases and J by 10 bases, with 19 bases between them. The CDR3 is 15 amino acids. The sequence was obtained from a human donor in good health (CMV status not recorded). Some clones in this sample may be carry-over from other donors' samples. Sample: PBMCs. The chain employs TRBV12-3 or TRBV12-4 and TRBJ1-6, with D possibly being TRBD1 (5 bases). The CDR3 region has the DNA TGTGCCAGCAGGCTCTCCGGGACGACTAACTCACCCCTCCACTTT. Residues: CASRLSGTTNSPLHF.